This T cell receptor beta chain was recorded in a study of cytomegalovirus exposure and HLA in healthy donors. Study details: The 120 validation repertoires were produced on the same platform as the roughly 690 repertoires of the first cohort. This was reported in a later analysis. Broader study findings: According to a subsequent analysis, TCR clusters from the first cohort were inclined to appear together in the roughly 120 validation repertoires. Overall, approximately 150 TCR beta chains were annotated as cytomegalovirus-associated.

V shed 0 bases and J 8 bases; nucleotides not matched to a gene: 6. This CDR3 is built from 15 residues. Per the germline V gene, CDR1 is KGHSH and CDR2 is LQKENI. Of note for this clone: Its target is unknown.

Separate from the approximately 720-subject first cohort was the roughly 120-subject validation cohort, to which the donors belonged. Repertoires were generated with immunoSEQ multiplex PCR, while TCRdb's copy carries only in-frame clones and drops some. The data show tens of thousands of clones, 90% to 96% seen once. Sequenced sample: PBMCs. The TCR was taken from a man younger than 35 in good health and CMV-seronegative. J is TRBJ2-1 and V is TRBV18; 8 nucleotides match TRBD2. The CDR3 DNA sequence: TGTGCCAGCTCACCACCGGGACTAGATATCGATGAGCAGTTCTTC. It translates to CASSPPGLDIDEQFF.